This record concerns one T cell receptor beta chain sequence. Antigen unknown. This entry is derived from a study of PD-1 blockade in classical Hodgkin lymphoma. The CDR3 consists of 15 residues. The V gene's germline CDR1 is SNHLY and CDR2 FYNNEI. J lost 3 bases, V lost 7 bases, and 8 bases had no gene match. Sequencing was performed with immunoSEQ multiplex PCR; in TCRdb, only in-frame clones are kept and a portion is missing. The data hold 40,000 to 50,000 clones, with roughly 78% observed a single time. Findings and caveats of the study: In newly diagnosed patients, baseline TCR diversity was reportedly below that of healthy donors. A significant rise in TCR diversity was seen by C4D1 for CD4+ cells but not for CD8+ cells. Complete responders matched newly diagnosed patients in baseline diversity.

Exposure to brentuximab vedotin varied, and each patient had relapsed following autologous stem cell transplantation. The source was peripheral blood mononuclear cells (PBMCs), collected at baseline. This TCR was sampled from a human donor with classical Hodgkin lymphoma. The chain combines TRBV2 with TRBJ2-2, with 7 nucleotides matching TRBD2. The CDR3 here is CASTRGGPYTGELFF. The CDR3 DNA reads TGTGCCAGCACCCGCGGGGGTCCCTACACCGGGGAGCTGTTTTTT. Full variable domain (rest looked up from reference TRBV2 and TRBJ2-2): EPEVTQTPSHQVTQMGQEVILRCVPISNHLYFYWYRQILGQKVEFLVSFYNNEISEKSEIFDDQFSVERPDGSNFTLKIRSTKLEDSAMYFCASTRGGPYTGELFFGEGSRLTVL.